This TCR beta chain appears in the sequencing data of a study of blood T cell repertoires in COVID-19. Study at large: Some COVID-19 samples were acute and others convalescent; all came from the United States, Italy and Spain. Nucleic acid was either cDNA or gDNA, and it came from T cells, B-cell-depleted T cells, or PBMCs.

Germline CDR1 reads MNHEY; CDR2 reads SVGAGI. This CDR3 is built from 15 residues. V shed 2 bases and J shed 3 bases, with 13 bases lying between them. Per the study methods: Reference gene primer amplification gave nucleated cell count estimates. Only in-frame clones appear in the TCRdb table, and some are missing; sequencing was by immunoSEQ multiplex PCR. Clone size and V and J calls were adopted from that table, with D and trimming inferred from the DNA. This sample carries 130,000 or so clones, about 80% of them seen once, and the ten largest clones take more than 2.5%. This clonotype was sampled from a woman aged 80 or over with acute or convalescent COVID-19. The sample was peripheral blood. The chain carries TRBV6-5 and TRBJ1-1; weak D call: TRBD1 (5 bases). CDR3 coding DNA: TGTGCCAGCAGTTACGGGGGGATTGTGGACACTGAAGCTTTCTTT. It yields the protein CASSYGGIVDTEAFF.